The 10 T cell receptor beta chains listed next were all sequenced from one sample in a study of T-cell memory formation after mild COVID-19. Each CDR3 protein gets one entry after TCRdb re-called the 5' RACE reads with MiXCR. The sample gives about 100,000 distinct CDR3 sequences, more than 9.5% of which show up once; around 40% is in the top ten. The specimen was PBMCs or a T cell subset sorted from them (not recorded which). The origin of the receptors is a man aged 18 to 29 who had mild COVID-19 (a few samples of this study predate the infection). Cell type and time point are not known.

This clonotype has ten or more counts. The gene calls are TRBV6-5 and TRBJ2-1, with unresolved D. Trimming removed 5 bases at V and 2 bases at J, with 16 bases between. The CDR3 is 16 residues long. Looked up from germline, CDR1 is MNHEY and CDR2 is SVGAGI. The CDR3 reads CASSPRPVGPYNEQFF. The CDR3 nucleotides are TGTGCCAGCAGTCCACGACCGGTCGGGCCCTACAATGAGCAGTTCTTC.

The chain uses TRBV4-1 and TRBJ1-1, with D unresolved. The CDR3 runs 12 residues. The V end lost 3 bases, the J end lost 6 bases, and 8 bases lay between the germline ends. The V gene's germline CDR1 is MGHRA and CDR2 YSYEKL. CDR3 region: CASSHFGAEAFF. CDR3 DNA: TGCGCCAGCAGCCATTTCGGGGCTGAAGCTTTCTTT.

The J gene is TRBJ1-1, the V gene TRBV29-1, with a tentative D call TRBD1 (6 bases). The CDR3 spans 11 residues. CDR1 and CDR2 (germline): SQVTM, ANQGSEA. The V end lost 5 bases, the J end lost 5 bases, and 9 bases lay between the germline ends. The CDR3 DNA is TGCAGCGTTTCAACAGGGACTGAAGCTTTCTTT. It specifies CSVSTGTEAFF.

This clonotype was recorded a few times. This chain joins TRBV5-1 and TRBJ2-7, with 7 nucleotides matching TRBD1. CDR1 and CDR2 from the germline V gene are SGHRS and YFSETQ. The CDR3 is 14 amino acids. Trimming took 3 bases from V and 3 from J; bases not matched to a gene: 6. The CDR3 protein is CASSSSTGNYEQYF. The CDR3 nucleotides read TGCGCCAGCAGCTCGTCGACAGGGAACTACGAGCAGTACTTC.

This clonotype came up a few times. For the CDR3, the DNA is TGTGCCAGCAGCTTATCGACAGGGGGCGATTCACCCCTCCACTTT. Protein product: CASSLSTGGDSPLHF. The chain employs TRBV7-9 and TRBJ1-6; 10 bases fit TRBD1. With V trimmed by 2 bases and J by 8 bases, 3 bases remained unmatched. CDR1 and CDR2 (germline): SEHNR, FQNEAQ (reference sequence). This CDR3 is 15 amino acids long.

This clonotype was found a few times. CDR3 in amino acids: CASSRLGLAVEQFF. Written as DNA, the CDR3 is TGTGCCAGCAGCCGCCTTGGACTAGCTGTTGAGCAGTTCTTC. The chain carries TRBV12-3 or TRBV12-4 and TRBJ2-1; 8 nucleotides align to TRBD2. This CDR3 contains 14 residues. The trim removed 6 bases at V and 9 bases at J, leaving 10 bases unmatched.

In this sample, this clonotype turned up many times. The genes are TRBV5-1 and TRBJ2-7; D not resolved. Germline V gene sequence: CDR1 SGHRS, CDR2 YFSETQ. The germline V and J ends were trimmed by 4 bases and 0 bases, with 5 bases remaining between them. The length of the CDR3 is 12 residues. CDR3 nucleotide sequence: TGCGCCAGCAGCACTGGCTCCTACGAGCAGTACGTC. The encoded protein is CASSTGSYEQYV.

The genes are TRBV6-2 or TRBV6-3 and TRBJ1-1, with D tentatively TRBD1 (5 bases). The CDR3 extends over 11 amino acids. V was clipped by 10 bases and J by 4 bases, with 10 bases between them. Per the germline V gene, CDR1 is MNHEY and CDR2 is SVGEGT. CDR3 DNA: TGTGCCATCGGGGCTGGCACTGAAGCTTTCTTT. Translated, it gives CAIGAGTEAFF.

This clonotype has more than one count but fewer than ten. CDR3 DNA: TGCGCCAGCAGCCCCTGGACAGGGACAGATACGCAGTATTTT. This gives the protein CASSPWTGTDTQYF. V gene TRBV5-1 combines with J gene TRBJ2-3; TRBD1 agrees at 8 bases. With 4 bases clipped from V and 3 bases from J, the junction kept 4 bases outside the gene matches. The germline V gene has CDR1 SGHRS and CDR2 YFSETQ. This CDR3 spans 14 amino acids.

This clonotype was seen many times. This sequence joins TRBV29-1 and TRBJ2-7, with a weak D call TRBD1 (5 bases). The CDR3 length is 13 residues. CDR1 and CDR2 from the germline V gene are SQVTM and ANQGSEA. Trimming cost V 2 bases and J 2 bases, with 10 bases left between them. CDR3 nucleotides: TGCAGCGTTGAATTTGACAGCCCCTACGAGCAGTACTTC. Amino acids: CSVEFDSPYEQYF.